This T cell receptor beta chain was sequenced in a study of blood T cell repertoires in COVID-19. Study background: Sites in the United States, Italy and Spain provided acute and convalescent COVID-19 samples. In each case, the material was cDNA or gDNA derived from T cells, B-cell-depleted T cells, or PBMCs.

The germline V and J ends were trimmed by 4 bases and 4 bases, with 17 bases remaining between them. CDR3 length equals 16 residues. Germline V gene lookup returns CDR1 MNHEY and CDR2 SMNVEV (reference sequence). This clone was seen more than once but under ten times. Original processing notes: The assay estimated nucleated cells by amplifying reference gene primers. The repertoire was sequenced with immunoSEQ multiplex PCR; TCRdb's copy has only in-frame clones and lacks some. The DNA gave D and trimming, while V, J and clone size come from that table. The sample yields around 180,000 clones, 74% seen once.

The gene calls are TRBV27 and TRBJ2-4; a possible D gene is TRBD2 (6 bases). This clonotype originated in a woman of 80 years or more with acute or convalescent COVID-19. Sequenced sample: peripheral blood. The CDR3 spells CASSSVEGRGKNIQYF. In DNA form, the CDR3 reads TGTGCCAGCAGTTCGGTGGAGGGAAGGGGAAAAAACATTCAGTACTTC.